This T cell receptor beta chain stems from a study of tumor and adjacent non-tumor tissue in lung cancer. Whole-study context: Aged about 30 to 76 years, patients included approximately 11 men and about five women with stage I to III disease.

This sample's RNA came from whole unsorted tissue. More than 3 cm separated this lung sample from the edge of the tumor. TCRbeta libraries were built with three rounds of nested PCR, modified from ARM-PCR. TCRdb called the multiplex PCR reads again in MiXCR, with one record for every CDR3 protein. The sample has roughly 69,000 distinct CDR3 sequences, 65% to 80% seen once. The CDR3 consists of 15 residues. The V gene lost 11 bases and the J gene lost 0 bases, with 19 bases spanning the gap. On this clonotype itself: Its specificity is not known.

Study-wide results and caveats: Tumor repertoires had a smaller top 100 clone share than normal lung. TCR diversity was significantly greater in tumor than normal lung tissue.

This clonotype originated in a man aged 55-75 years with non-small cell lung cancer. The V gene is TRBV12-3 or TRBV12-4, the J gene TRBJ1-2; D remains ambiguous. Sequencing input: distant non-tumor lung tissue. CDR3 DNA: TGTGCCTCCGGTATGGGAGCCTTTACTAACTATGGCTACACCTTC. This translates into CASGMGAFTNYGYTF.